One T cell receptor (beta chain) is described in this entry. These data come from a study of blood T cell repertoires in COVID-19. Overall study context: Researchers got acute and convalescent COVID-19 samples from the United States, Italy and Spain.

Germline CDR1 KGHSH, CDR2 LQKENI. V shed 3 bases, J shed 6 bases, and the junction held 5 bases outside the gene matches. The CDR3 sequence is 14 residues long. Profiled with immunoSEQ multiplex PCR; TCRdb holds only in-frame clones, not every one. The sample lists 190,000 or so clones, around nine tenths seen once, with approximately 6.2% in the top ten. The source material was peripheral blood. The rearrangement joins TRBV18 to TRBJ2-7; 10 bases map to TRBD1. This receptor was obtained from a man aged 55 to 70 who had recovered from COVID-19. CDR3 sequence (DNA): TGTGCCAGCTCACCTTGGGACAGGGGTACCGAGCAGTACTTC. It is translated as CASSPWDRGTEQYF.